This TCR beta chain was sequenced in a study of a mutant IDH1 vaccine in newly diagnosed glioma. The germline V gene has CDR1 MGHRA and CDR2 YSYEKL. This CDR3 is built from 15 residues. The V end lost 1 base, the J end lost 4 bases, and 11 bases lay between the germline ends. Method: immunoSEQ multiplex PCR; TCRdb's copy keeps in-frame clones and lacks some. Of 95,000 to 100,000 clones listed, roughly 90% are singletons. Time point here: baseline, week 1 (first vaccination visit). Stated treatment: pre-vaccination baseline after standard-of-care therapy. The rearrangement links TRBV4-1 to TRBJ2-1, with D perhaps matching TRBD1 (6 bases). Sequencing used PBMCs, obtained from a glioma patient treated with radiotherapy, temozolomide or both. This receptor was obtained from a woman in her forties or fifties with glioma. The CDR3 sequence is CASSQGATGYNEQFF. The CDR3 DNA sequence: TGCGCCAGCAGCCAAGGGGCGACAGGATACAATGAGCAGTTCTTC.